This T cell receptor beta chain was retrieved from a study of blood T cell repertoires in COVID-19. Profiled with immunoSEQ multiplex PCR; TCRdb holds only in-frame clones, not every one. The profile shows a few hundred thousand clones, around 91% of them singletons. Germline-derived CDR1 and CDR2 are SGHRS and YFSETQ. Trimming removed 4 bases at V and 0 bases at J, with 11 bases between. There are 14 residues in the CDR3. The rearrangement joins TRBV5-1 to TRBJ2-7, with a possible D match to TRBD2 (6 bases). Sequenced material: peripheral blood. This sequence originates from a woman aged 60-70 years with acute or convalescent COVID-19. CDR3 region: CASSPGTHSYEQYF. CDR3 DNA sequence: TGCGCCAGCAGCCCCGGGACTCACTCCTACGAGCAGTACTTC. Full variable domain (missing parts from reference TRBV5-1 and TRBJ2-7): KAGVTQTPRYLIKTRGQQVTLSCSPISGHRSVSWYQQTPGQGLQFLFEYFSETQRNKGNFPGRFSGRQFSNSRSEMNVSTLELGDSALYLCASSPGTHSYEQYFGPGTRLTVT.